The rows below give T cell receptor beta chains drawn from one sample of a study of CD8+CD57+ T cells in acquired aplastic anemia. TCRdb re-derived calls from the reads in MiXCR, one entry per CDR3 protein. The data show 120,000 or so distinct CDR3 sequences, with about 40% seen just once and roughly 2.7% held by the top ten. Sample: sorted CD4+, CD8+, or CD8+CD57+ T cells (not recorded which) from PBMCs. Receptors were obtained from a human donor with aplastic anemia. Each CDR3 is given with its conserved first and last residue. Each record gives: J gene, clone size, D gene, V gene, CDR3 DNA, CDR3 protein. A D gene is named only where the DNA matches it firmly. A clone size is listed for some rows: how often the clone was seen (once, few, many), or a class if it is expanded.

J: TRBJ2-1
size: many
D: NA
V: TRBV5-4
DNA: TGTGCCAGCAGCTTAAGGGATGAGCAGTTCTTC
CDR3: CASSLRDEQFF

J: TRBJ2-2
size: many
D: NA
V: TRBV9
DNA: TGTGCCAGCAGCGCCTTCCAGTCTAACACCGGGGAGCTGTTTTTT
CDR3: CASSAFQSNTGELFF

J: TRBJ1-6
size: few
D: TRBD1
V: TRBV2
DNA: TGTGCCAGCAACCGGGACAGGGCTAATTCACCCCTCCACTTT
CDR3: CASNRDRANSPLHF

J: TRBJ1-1
size: NA
D: TRBD1
V: TRBV3-1
DNA: TGTGCCAGCAGCCCAGGACAGGGAATGAACACTGAAGCTTTCTTT
CDR3: CASSPGQGMNTEAFF

J: TRBJ2-7
size: NA
D: NA
V: TRBV12-3/TRBV12-4
DNA: TGTGCCAGCAGTTTATTGAGGGGCCCCTACTCCTACGAGCAGTACTTC
CDR3: CASSLLRGPYSYEQYF

J: TRBJ2-1
size: NA
D: NA
V: TRBV6-5
DNA: TGTGCCAGCAGTTACGCGACGGAGGATGAGCAGTTCTTC
CDR3: CASSYATEDEQFF

J: TRBJ2-3
size: NA
D: NA
V: TRBV11-2
DNA: TGTGCCAGCAGCCGCCCTGGGGGGGCCACAGATACGCAGTATTTT
CDR3: CASSRPGGATDTQYF

J: TRBJ1-2
size: once
D: TRBD1
V: TRBV10-3
DNA: TGTGCCATCAGTACATGGACAGGGGTGGGCGGCTACACCTTC
CDR3: CAISTWTGVGGYTF

J: TRBJ1-5
size: NA
D: NA
V: TRBV7-9
DNA: TGTGCCAGCAGCTTAGCAGGGGGAAGTCAGCCCCAGCATTTT
CDR3: CASSLAGGSQPQHF

J: TRBJ2-2
size: NA
D: TRBD2
V: TRBV4-1
DNA: TGCGCCAGCAGCCAAGCGGGGGGGTTCACCGGGGAGCTGTTTTTT
CDR3: CASSQAGGFTGELFF

J: TRBJ2-3
size: many
D: NA
V: TRBV11-3
DNA: TGTGCCAGCAGCCCCAGTATGGGGAATACGCAGTATTTT
CDR3: CASSPSMGNTQYF

J: TRBJ1-1
size: NA
D: TRBD1
V: TRBV10-2
DNA: TGCGCCAGCAGCCTACAGGGGGCGCACACTGAAGCTTTCTTT
CDR3: CASSLQGAHTEAFF

J: TRBJ1-6
size: NA
D: TRBD1
V: TRBV2
DNA: TGTGCCAGCATCGGACAGGGGGTGTTGAGGACCCTCCACTTT
CDR3: CASIGQGVLRTLHF

J: TRBJ1-2
size: NA
D: NA
V: TRBV10-2
DNA: TGCGCCAGCAGTGACAGGGTGAGCCCTAACTATGGCTACACCTTC
CDR3: CASSDRVSPNYGYTF

J: TRBJ1-1
size: NA
D: NA
V: TRBV7-9
DNA: TGTGCCAGCAGCCTGGGGGCAGCGGACACTGAAGCTTTCTTT
CDR3: CASSLGAADTEAFF

J: TRBJ2-3
size: NA
D: NA
V: TRBV5-4
DNA: TGTGCCAGCAGCTCGGGTGACTCGCCGGGTGGGACGCAGTATTTT
CDR3: CASSSGDSPGGTQYF

J: TRBJ2-2
size: NA
D: NA
V: TRBV20-1
DNA: TGCAGTGCCCCCCAGGTCCTTGGCGGGGAGCTGTTTTTT
CDR3: CSAPQVLGGELFF

J: TRBJ2-6
size: many
D: NA
V: TRBV14
DNA: TGTGCCAGCAGCCAAGATAGGACCAACGTCCTGACTTTC
CDR3: CASSQDRTNVLTF

J: TRBJ2-7
size: NA
D: TRBD1
V: TRBV20-1
DNA: TGCAGTGCTACCCAAGCCGGGACAGGGGTTATGGAGCAGTACTTC
CDR3: CSATQAGTGVMEQYF

J: TRBJ2-7
size: medium-sized
D: NA
V: TRBV7-2
DNA: TGTGCCAGCAGCCCGAAGGGGAGAGAGCAGTACTTC
CDR3: CASSPKGREQYF

J: TRBJ1-2
size: many
D: TRBD1
V: TRBV14
DNA: TGTGCCAGCAGCCTTCGAACAGGGGATGGCTACACCTTC
CDR3: CASSLRTGDGYTF

J: TRBJ2-5
size: many
D: NA
V: TRBV7-8
DNA: TGTGCCAGCAGCTCCCGGACCATCCAAGAGACCCAGTACTTC
CDR3: CASSSRTIQETQYF

J: TRBJ2-7
size: NA
D: TRBD1
V: TRBV7-7
DNA: TGTGCCAGCAGCTTAGCTCGGGACAGGACCATGGCCTACGAGCAGTACTTC
CDR3: CASSLARDRTMAYEQYF

J: TRBJ2-5
size: many
D: NA
V: TRBV9
DNA: TGTGCCAGCAGCGTAGCTACGGGGGAGACCCAGTACTTC
CDR3: CASSVATGETQYF

J: TRBJ1-2
size: many
D: NA
V: TRBV5-1
DNA: TGCGCCAGCAGCTTGGGGCCGGAGAACTATGGCTACACCTTC
CDR3: CASSLGPENYGYTF

J: TRBJ2-7
size: NA
D: NA
V: TRBV28
DNA: TGTGCCAGCAGTTTTGGGCAGGTCAGCTCCTACGAGCAGTACTTC
CDR3: CASSFGQVSSYEQYF

J: TRBJ1-1
size: many
D: TRBD1
V: TRBV20-1
DNA: TGCAGTGCTAGAGCCCTCCGACAGGGATGGGACACTGAAGCTTTCTTT
CDR3: CSARALRQGWDTEAFF

J: TRBJ1-2
size: many
D: TRBD1
V: TRBV4-2
DNA: TGTGCCAGCAGTCCTGACAGGGGGCCGACTGGCTACACCTTC
CDR3: CASSPDRGPTGYTF

J: TRBJ2-3
size: NA
D: TRBD2
V: TRBV24-1
DNA: TGTGCCACCACTCACCTAGCGGGGGTAACAGATACGCAGTATTTT
CDR3: CATTHLAGVTDTQYF

J: TRBJ2-3
size: many
D: NA
V: TRBV5-1
DNA: TGCGCCAGCTACAGGGACCCAGGCACAGATACGCAGTATTTT
CDR3: CASYRDPGTDTQYF

J: TRBJ2-1
size: many
D: TRBD1
V: TRBV5-5
DNA: TGTGCCAGCAGCTTGCAGGGACAGGGGCTGACTGAGCAGTTCTTC
CDR3: CASSLQGQGLTEQFF

J: TRBJ2-1
size: NA
D: NA
V: TRBV24-1
DNA: TGTGCCACCAGTGATTTTTTGAGCGGCTCCTACAATGAGCAGTTCTTC
CDR3: CATSDFLSGSYNEQFF

J: TRBJ2-5
size: many
D: NA
V: TRBV5-8
DNA: TGTGCCAGCAGCTTGGGAGGGGGAGGAGAAGAGACCCAGTACTTC
CDR3: CASSLGGGGEETQYF

J: TRBJ1-1
size: few
D: NA
V: TRBV18
DNA: TGTGCCAGCTCACCACTCGGCAGGCCCTCAACGAACACTGAAGCTTTCTTT
CDR3: CASSPLGRPSTNTEAFF

J: TRBJ1-1
size: NA
D: TRBD1
V: TRBV5-1
DNA: TGCGCCAGCAGCTCTTCGACAGGGGAGACTGAAGCTTTCTTT
CDR3: CASSSSTGETEAFF

J: TRBJ2-5
size: many
D: NA
V: TRBV20-1
DNA: TGCAGTCGGGATTACACAGGGAAAGAGACCCAGTACTTC
CDR3: CSRDYTGKETQYF

J: TRBJ2-1
size: NA
D: NA
V: TRBV20-1
DNA: TGCAGTGCTAGCTCTAGCCTGGGACATGAGCAGTTCTTC
CDR3: CSASSSLGHEQFF

J: TRBJ2-5
size: NA
D: TRBD2
V: TRBV20-1
DNA: TGCAGTGCTAGTCCCCCTAGCGGGGGGAAAGAGACCCAGTACTTC
CDR3: CSASPPSGGKETQYF

J: TRBJ1-1
size: NA
D: NA
V: TRBV19
DNA: TGTGCCAGTAGTATTCCAGGGGCTATTGAAGCTTTCTTT
CDR3: CASSIPGAIEAFF

J: TRBJ2-7
size: many
D: TRBD2
V: TRBV20-1
DNA: TGCAGTGCTAGAGATTGGCTAGCGGGGGGCTACGAGCAGTACTTC
CDR3: CSARDWLAGGYEQYF

J: TRBJ1-1
size: many
D: NA
V: TRBV20-1
DNA: TGCAGTGCTGCTTTTCAACGGGGGCATTCTGAAGCTTTCTTT
CDR3: CSAAFQRGHSEAFF

J: TRBJ2-1
size: many
D: NA
V: TRBV15
DNA: TGTGCCACCAGCTCTCGACTCGACAGGTTTGACAATGAGCAGTTCTTC
CDR3: CATSSRLDRFDNEQFF

J: TRBJ1-5
size: NA
D: NA
V: TRBV2
DNA: TGTGCCAGCAGTGAAATTAGACAAGAGACCCAGCATTTT
CDR3: CASSEIRQETQHF

J: TRBJ1-3
size: many
D: TRBD1
V: TRBV10-1
DNA: TGCGCCAGCAGGAGAGGGACAGGGGTAAACACCATATATTTT
CDR3: CASRRGTGVNTIYF

J: TRBJ2-1
size: NA
D: TRBD2
V: TRBV20-1
DNA: TGCAGTGCTAGAGATTCGGCGGGGGTGAATGAGCAGTTCTTC
CDR3: CSARDSAGVNEQFF

J: TRBJ2-7
size: medium-sized
D: NA
V: TRBV24-1
DNA: TGTGCCACCAGTGATTTGGGCGAGCAGTACTTC
CDR3: CATSDLGEQYF

J: TRBJ1-2
size: NA
D: TRBD1
V: TRBV5-1
DNA: TGCGCCAGCAGCCTGGGACAGGGGGCAGGAGGCTATGGCTACACCTTC
CDR3: CASSLGQGAGGYGYTF